The clone carrying this TCR beta chain was seen at least ten times. Moderate-to-severe activity, with CAS ≥3, NOSPECS ≥4 and duration under 3 months, characterized the donors with ophthalmopathy. Exclusion covered patients with other autoimmune diseases or uncontrolled infections (as well as pregnancy or lactation). Beta-chain TCR CDR3 regions were amplified from RNA transcripts. Second-round multiplex PCR came after a first-round RT-PCR that employed HTBI primers. One entry per CDR3 protein results from TCRdb running MiXCR on the multiplex PCR reads. Seen here are 450,000 or so distinct CDR3 sequences, roughly an eighth observed once, and the top ten hold 8% to 10%. The data originate from a study of Graves' ophthalmopathy and Graves' hyperthyroidism. Study as a whole: Untreated patients at initial diagnosis provided peripheral blood.

Germline V lookup: CDR1 SGDLS, CDR2 YYNGEE. Trimming cost V 0 bases and J 4 bases, with 10 bases left between them. The CDR3 runs to 14 residues. Sequences were obtained from blood. This sequence was found in a woman aged 25 to 45 with Graves' ophthalmopathy. The chain has TRBV9 and TRBJ1-2; D unresolved. CDR3 DNA sequence: TGTGCCAGCAGCGTAGGCGGATCGGGCTATGGCTACACCTTC. This encodes CASSVGGSGYGYTF.